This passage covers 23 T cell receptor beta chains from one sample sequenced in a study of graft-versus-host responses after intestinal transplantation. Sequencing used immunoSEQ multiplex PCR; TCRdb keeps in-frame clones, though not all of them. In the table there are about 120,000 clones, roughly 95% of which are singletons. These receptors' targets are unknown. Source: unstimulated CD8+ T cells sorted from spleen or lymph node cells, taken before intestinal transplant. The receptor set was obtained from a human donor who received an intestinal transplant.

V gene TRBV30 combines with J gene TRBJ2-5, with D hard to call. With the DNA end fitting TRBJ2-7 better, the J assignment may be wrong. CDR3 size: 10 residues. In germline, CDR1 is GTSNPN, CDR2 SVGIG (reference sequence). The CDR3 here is CAWGAYEQYF. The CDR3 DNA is TGTGCCTGGGGGGCCTACGAGCAGTACTTC.

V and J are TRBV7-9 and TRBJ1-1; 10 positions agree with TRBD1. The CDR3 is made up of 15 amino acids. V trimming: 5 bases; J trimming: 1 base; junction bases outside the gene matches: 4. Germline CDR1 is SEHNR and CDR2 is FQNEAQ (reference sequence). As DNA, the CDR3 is TGTGCCAGCAGCCCCCGGGACAGGGGGAACACTGAAGCTTTCTTT. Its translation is CASSPRDRGNTEAFF.

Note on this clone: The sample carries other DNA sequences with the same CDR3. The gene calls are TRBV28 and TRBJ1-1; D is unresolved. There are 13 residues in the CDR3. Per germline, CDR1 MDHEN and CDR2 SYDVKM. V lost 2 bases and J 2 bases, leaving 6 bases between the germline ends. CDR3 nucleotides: TGTGCCAGCAGTTTAGCGGGAAACACTGAAGCTTTCTTT. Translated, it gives CASSLAGNTEAFF.

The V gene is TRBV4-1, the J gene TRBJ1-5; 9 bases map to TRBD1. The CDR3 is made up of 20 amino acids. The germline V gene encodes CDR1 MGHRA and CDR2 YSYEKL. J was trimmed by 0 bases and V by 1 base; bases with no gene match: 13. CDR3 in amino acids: CASSQGRLGGTGLSNQPQHF. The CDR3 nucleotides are TGCGCCAGCAGCCAAGGAAGGCTCGGAGGGACAGGGCTTAGCAATCAGCCCCAGCATTTT.

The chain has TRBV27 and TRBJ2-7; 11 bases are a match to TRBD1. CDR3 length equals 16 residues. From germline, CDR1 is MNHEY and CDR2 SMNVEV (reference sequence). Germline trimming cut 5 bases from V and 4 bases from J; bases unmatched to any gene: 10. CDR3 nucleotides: TGTGCCAGCAGTCCAACAATCCGGGACAGGGGGTACGAGCAGTACTTC. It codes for CASSPTIRDRGYEQYF.

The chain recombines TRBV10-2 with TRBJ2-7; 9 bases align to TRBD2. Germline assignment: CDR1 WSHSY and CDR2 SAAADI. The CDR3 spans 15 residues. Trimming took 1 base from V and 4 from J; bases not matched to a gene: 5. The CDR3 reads CASSEWGSGRYEQYF. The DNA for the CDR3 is TGCGCCAGCAGTGAGTGGGGTAGCGGGAGATACGAGCAGTACTTC.

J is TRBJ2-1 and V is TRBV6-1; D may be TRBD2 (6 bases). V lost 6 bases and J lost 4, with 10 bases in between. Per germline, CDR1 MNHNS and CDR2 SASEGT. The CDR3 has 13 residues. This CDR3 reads CASRRDLYNEQFF. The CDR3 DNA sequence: TGTGCCAGCAGGAGGGACTTATACAATGAGCAGTTCTTC.

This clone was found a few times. The CDR3 loop reads CASRGDRGIYTF. The DNA of the CDR3 is TGTGCCAGCAGGGGGGACAGGGGGATCTACACCTTC. The chain has TRBV6-5 and TRBJ1-2; TRBD1 aligns across 11 bases. After removal of 6 bases from V and 10 bases from J, the junction contained 4 bases not matched to a gene. CDR3 length equals 12 residues. Germline V gene lookup returns CDR1 MNHEY and CDR2 SVGAGI.

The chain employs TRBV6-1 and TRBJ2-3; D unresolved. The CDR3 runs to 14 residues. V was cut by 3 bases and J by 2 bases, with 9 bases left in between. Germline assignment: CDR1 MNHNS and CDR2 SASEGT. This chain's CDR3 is CASSDVLPTDTQYF. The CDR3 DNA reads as TGTGCCAGCAGTGACGTCCTCCCCACAGATACGCAGTATTTT.

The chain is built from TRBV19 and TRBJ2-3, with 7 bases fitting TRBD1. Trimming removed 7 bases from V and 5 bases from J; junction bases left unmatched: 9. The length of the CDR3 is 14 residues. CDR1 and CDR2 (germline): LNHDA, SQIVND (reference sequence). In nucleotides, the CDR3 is TGTGCCAGTATGGAGACAGGGAGTATAGATACGCAGTATTTT. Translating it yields CASMETGSIDTQYF.

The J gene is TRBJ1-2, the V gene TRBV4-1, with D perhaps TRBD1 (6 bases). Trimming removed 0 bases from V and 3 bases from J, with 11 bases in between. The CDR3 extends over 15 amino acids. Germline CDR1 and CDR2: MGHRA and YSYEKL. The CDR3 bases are TGCGCCAGCAGCCAAGATTGGGGGCGCGACTATGGCTACACCTTC. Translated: CASSQDWGRDYGYTF.

The CDR3: CASSLGAVWGYTF. CDR3 nucleotide sequence: TGTGCCAGCAGCTTAGGGGCGGTTTGGGGCTACACCTTC. The chain joins TRBV7-6 to TRBJ1-2; D gene unclear. The CDR3 contains 13 residues. Trimming took off 1 base at V and 8 bases at J, with 11 bases between the two ends. In germline, CDR1 is SGHVS, CDR2 FNYEAQ.

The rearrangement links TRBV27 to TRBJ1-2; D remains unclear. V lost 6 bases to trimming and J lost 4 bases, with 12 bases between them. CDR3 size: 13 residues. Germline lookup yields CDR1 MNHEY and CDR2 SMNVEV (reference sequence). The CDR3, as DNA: TGTGCCAGCAGCCCCTCCTTGGGCTATGGCTACACCTTC. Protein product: CASSPSLGYGYTF.

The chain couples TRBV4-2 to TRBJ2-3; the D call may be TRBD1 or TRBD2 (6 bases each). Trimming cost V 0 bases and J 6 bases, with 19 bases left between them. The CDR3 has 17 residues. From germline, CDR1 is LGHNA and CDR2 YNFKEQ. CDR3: CASSQDRGNRRGDTQYF. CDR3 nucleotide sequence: TGTGCCAGCAGCCAAGACCGGGGGAATCGAAGGGGGGATACGCAGTATTTT.

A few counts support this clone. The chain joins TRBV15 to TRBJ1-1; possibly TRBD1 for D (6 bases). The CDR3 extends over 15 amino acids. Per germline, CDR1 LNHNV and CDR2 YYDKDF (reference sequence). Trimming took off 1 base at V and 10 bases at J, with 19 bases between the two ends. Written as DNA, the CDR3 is TGTGCCACCAGCAGAGGGTACAAAGGGGGGGCAGGAGCTTTCTTT. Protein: CATSRGYKGGAGAFF.

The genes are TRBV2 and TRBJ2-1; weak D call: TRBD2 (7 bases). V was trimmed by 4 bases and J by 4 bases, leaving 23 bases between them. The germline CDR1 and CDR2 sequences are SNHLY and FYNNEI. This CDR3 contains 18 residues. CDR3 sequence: CASSAPPGGGGLYNEQFF. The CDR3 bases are TGTGCCAGCAGTGCCCCGCCCGGGGGAGGGGGTCTATACAATGAGCAGTTCTTC.

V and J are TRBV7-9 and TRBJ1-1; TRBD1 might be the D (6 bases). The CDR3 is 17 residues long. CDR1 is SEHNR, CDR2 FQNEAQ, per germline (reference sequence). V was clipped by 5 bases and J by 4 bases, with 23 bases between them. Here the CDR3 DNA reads TGTGCCAGCAGCCTACTACTCCCGGGTACAGGGTCCACTGAAGCTTTCTTT. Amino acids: CASSLLLPGTGSTEAFF.

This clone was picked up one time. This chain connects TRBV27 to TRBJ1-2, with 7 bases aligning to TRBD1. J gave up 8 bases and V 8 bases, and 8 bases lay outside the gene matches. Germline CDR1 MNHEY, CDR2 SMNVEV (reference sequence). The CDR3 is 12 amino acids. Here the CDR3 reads CASHSQGGGYTF. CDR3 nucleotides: TGTGCCAGCCATTCCCAGGGGGGAGGCTACACCTTC.

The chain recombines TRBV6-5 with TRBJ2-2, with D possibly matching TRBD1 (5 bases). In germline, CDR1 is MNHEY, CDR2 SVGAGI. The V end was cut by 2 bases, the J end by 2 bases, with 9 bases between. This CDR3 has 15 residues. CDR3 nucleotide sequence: TGTGCCAGCAGTTACAAGGGGCTAAACACCGGGGAGCTGTTTTTT. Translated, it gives CASSYKGLNTGELFF.

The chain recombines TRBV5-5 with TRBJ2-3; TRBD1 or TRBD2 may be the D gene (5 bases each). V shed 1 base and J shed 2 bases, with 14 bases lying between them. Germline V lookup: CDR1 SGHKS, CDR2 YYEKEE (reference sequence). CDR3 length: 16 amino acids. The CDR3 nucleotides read TGTGCCAGCAGCTTGTGGGGCAGGGAGCTCACAGATACGCAGTATTTT. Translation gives CASSLWGRELTDTQYF.

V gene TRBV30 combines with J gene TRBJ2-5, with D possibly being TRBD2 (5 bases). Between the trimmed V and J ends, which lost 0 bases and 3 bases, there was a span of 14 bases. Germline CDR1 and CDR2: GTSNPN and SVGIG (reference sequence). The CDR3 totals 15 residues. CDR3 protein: CAWSVIGLAEETQYF. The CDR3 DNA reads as TGTGCCTGGAGTGTAATCGGGCTAGCCGAAGAGACCCAGTACTTC.

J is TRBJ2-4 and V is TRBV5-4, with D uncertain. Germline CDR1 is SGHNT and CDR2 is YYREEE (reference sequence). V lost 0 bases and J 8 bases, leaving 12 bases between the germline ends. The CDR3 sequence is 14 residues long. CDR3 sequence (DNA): TGTGCCAGCAGCTTGGATCTGGGAAGAGACATTCAGTACTTC. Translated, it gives CASSLDLGRDIQYF. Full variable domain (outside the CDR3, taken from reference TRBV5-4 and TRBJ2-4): ETGVTQSPTHLIKTRGQQVTLRCSSQSGHNTVSWYQQALGQGPQFIFQYYREEENGRGNFPPRFSGLQFPNYSSELNVNALELDDSALYLCASSLDLGRDIQYFGAGTRLSVL.

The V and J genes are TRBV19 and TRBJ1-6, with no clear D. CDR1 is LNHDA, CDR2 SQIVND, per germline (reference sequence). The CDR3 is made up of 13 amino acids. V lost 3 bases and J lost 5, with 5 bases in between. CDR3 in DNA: TGTGCCAGTAGTATCGGGGATAATTCACCCCTCCACTTT. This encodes CASSIGDNSPLHF.